Listed below are T cell receptor beta chains from one sample, sequenced in a study of blood T cell repertoires in COVID-19. TCRdb's copy holds only in-frame clones and misses some; the assay was immunoSEQ multiplex PCR. The sample shows 120,000 or so clones, 75% to 80% of them seen only once. The sequencing input was peripheral blood. These receptors all stem from a human donor in a cohort sampled during active COVID-19. Both conserved end residues are part of each CDR3. A D gene is named only where the DNA matches it firmly. Clone size is shown for a subset of rows, as once, few, many or a class of expanded clone.

J	D	V	size	CDR3	DNA
TRBJ1-3	-	TRBV5-5	-	CASSLVSRVDIADTIYF	TGTGCCAGCAGCTTGGTCTCCCGGGTCGATATCGCGGACACCATATATTTT
TRBJ2-7	-	TRBV6-1	-	CASSEARGYEQYF	TGTGCCAGCAGTGAAGCAAGGGGCTACGAGCAGTACTTC
TRBJ2-7	TRBD1	TRBV5-1	-	CASSWGTGEGREQYF	TGCGCCAGCAGCTGGGGGACAGGGGAAGGCCGCGAGCAGTACTTC
TRBJ1-1	-	TRBV5-5	-	CASSGDVFGQMAEAFF	TGTGCCAGCAGCGGTGACGTCTTTGGACAGATGGCTGAAGCTTTCTTT
TRBJ1-1	-	TRBV19	-	CASSIMGQTEAFF	TGTGCCAGTAGTATAATGGGGCAAACTGAAGCTTTCTTT
TRBJ1-2	-	TRBV4-2	-	CASSQDIDSLYGYTF	TGTGCCAGCAGCCAAGATATCGACTCCCTCTATGGCTACACCTTC
TRBJ1-2	-	TRBV12-1	few	CASSKTGIHGYTF	TGTGCCAGCAGCAAGACAGGGATTCACGGCTACACCTTC
TRBJ1-1	-	TRBV5-8	-	CASSLRLLAEAFF	TGTGCCAGCAGCTTGCGTCTCTTAGCTGAAGCTTTCTTT
TRBJ1-1	-	TRBV19	few	CATRGVTEAFF	TGTGCCACTCGGGGGGTTACTGAAGCTTTCTTT
TRBJ1-4	TRBD1	TRBV19	few	CASSKTGTGNEKLFF	TGTGCCAGTAGCAAAACCGGGACAGGGAATGAAAAACTGTTTTTT
TRBJ1-2	-	TRBV3-1/TRBV3-2	-	CASSQVRGLRDGYTF	TGTGCCAGCAGCCAAGTAAGGGGTCTTCGGGATGGCTACACCTTC